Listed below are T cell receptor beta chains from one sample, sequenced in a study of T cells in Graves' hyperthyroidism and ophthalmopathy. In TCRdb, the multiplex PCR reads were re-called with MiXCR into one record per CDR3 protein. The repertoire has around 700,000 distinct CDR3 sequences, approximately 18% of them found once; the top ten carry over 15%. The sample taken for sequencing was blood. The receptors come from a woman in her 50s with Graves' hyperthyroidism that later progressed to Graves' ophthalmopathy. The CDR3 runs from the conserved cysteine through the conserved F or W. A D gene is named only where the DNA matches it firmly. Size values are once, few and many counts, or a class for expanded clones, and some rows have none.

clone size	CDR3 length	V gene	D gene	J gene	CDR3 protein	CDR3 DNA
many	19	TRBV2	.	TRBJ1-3	CASSDRRARKTMLLDTIYF	TGTGCCAGCAGTGATCGTCGGGCAAGAAAGACGATGCTCCTGGACACCATATATTTT
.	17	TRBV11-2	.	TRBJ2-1	CASSSPDRPLSYNEQFF	TGTGCCAGCTCCTCCCCAGATCGTCCGCTATCCTACAATGAGCAGTTCTTC
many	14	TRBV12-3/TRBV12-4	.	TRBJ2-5	CASSLSQTKETQYF	TGTGCCAGCAGTTTATCACAGACTAAAGAGACCCAGTACTTC
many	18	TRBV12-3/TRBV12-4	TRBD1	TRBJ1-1	CASSLSRAQGTMNTEAFF	TGTGCCAGCAGTTTATCTAGGGCACAGGGGACTATGAACACTGAAGCTTTCTTT
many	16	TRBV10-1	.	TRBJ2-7	CASSGLRGDPVYEQYF	TGCGCCAGCAGCGGACTCAGGGGCGACCCCGTCTACGAGCAGTACTTC
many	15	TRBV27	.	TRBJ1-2	CASSLSIGVRYGYTF	TGTGCCAGCAGTTTATCGATCGGGGTTCGCTATGGCTACACCTTC
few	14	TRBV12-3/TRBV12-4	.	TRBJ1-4	CASSFIGFDGKLFF	TGTGCCAGCAGTTTCATTGGATTTGATGGAAAACTGTTTTTT
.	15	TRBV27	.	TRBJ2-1	CASSLGVLGYNEQFF	TGTGCCAGCAGTTTAGGAGTTCTAGGTTACAATGAGCAGTTCTTC
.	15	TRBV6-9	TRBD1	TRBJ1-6	CASSYDRGFNSPLHF	TGTGCCAGCAGTTATGACAGGGGATTTAATTCACCCCTCCACTTT
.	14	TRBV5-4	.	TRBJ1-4	CASSLAGAPEKLFF	TGTGCCAGCAGCTTGGCCGGGGCTCCTGAAAAACTGTTTTTT
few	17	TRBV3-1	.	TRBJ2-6	CASSQPGRGAGANVLTF	TGTGCCAGCAGCCAACCCGGAAGGGGGGCTGGGGCCAACGTCCTGACTTTC
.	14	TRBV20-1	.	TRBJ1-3	CSARSLVSGNTIYF	TGCAGTGCTAGAAGTCTAGTCTCTGGAAACACCATATATTTT
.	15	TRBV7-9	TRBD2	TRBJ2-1	CASSRLAGVFNEQFF	TGTGCCAGCAGCCGTCTAGCGGGGGTTTTCAATGAGCAGTTCTTC
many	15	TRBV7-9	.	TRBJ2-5	CASSLVRHREETQYF	TGTGCCAGCAGCTTAGTACGACATCGGGAAGAGACCCAGTACTTC
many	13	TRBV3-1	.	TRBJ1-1	CASSQDGGREAFF	TGTGCCAGCAGCCAAGATGGGGGCAGGGAAGCTTTCTTT
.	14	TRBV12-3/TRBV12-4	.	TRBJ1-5	CATKGGTSDQPQHF	TGTGCCACAAAGGGGGGTACTTCGGATCAGCCCCAGCATTTT
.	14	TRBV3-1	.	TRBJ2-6	CASSYSFGANVLTF	TGTGCCAGCAGCTACTCTTTTGGGGCCAACGTCCTGACTTTC
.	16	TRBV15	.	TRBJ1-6	CATSRPGRGNNSPLHF	TGTGCCACCAGCAGACCGGGCAGGGGCAATAATTCACCCCTCCACTTT
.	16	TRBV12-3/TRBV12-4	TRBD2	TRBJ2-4	CASSFGGGLGKNIQYF	TGTGCCAGCAGTTTTGGCGGGGGGCTCGGCAAAAACATTCAGTACTTC
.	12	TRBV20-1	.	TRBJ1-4	CSASFDRGSLFF	TGCAGTGCTAGTTTTGATCGGGGTTCACTGTTTTTT
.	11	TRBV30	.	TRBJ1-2	CAWRTGYGYTF	TGTGCCTGGAGGACAGGCTATGGCTACACCTTC
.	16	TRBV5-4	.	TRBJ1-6	CASSPAGNGADSPLHF	TGTGCCAGCAGCCCCGCCGGTAATGGGGCGGATTCACCCCTCCACTTT
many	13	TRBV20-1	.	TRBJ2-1	CSASTDPPNEQFF	TGCAGTGCTAGTACGGATCCTCCCAATGAGCAGTTCTTC
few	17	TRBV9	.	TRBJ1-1	CASSVGRGAWGNTEAFF	TGTGCCAGCAGCGTAGGTAGAGGGGCGTGGGGGAACACTGAAGCTTTCTTT
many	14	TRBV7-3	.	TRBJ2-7	CASSLTGWGYEQYF	TGTGCCAGCAGCTTAACCGGGTGGGGATACGAGCAGTACTTC
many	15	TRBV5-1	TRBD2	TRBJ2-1	CASSVAGASYNEQFF	TGCGCCAGCAGCGTAGCGGGGGCATCCTACAATGAGCAGTTCTTC
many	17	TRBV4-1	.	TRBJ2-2	CASSQEAVQGGTGELFF	TGCGCCAGCAGCCAAGAGGCGGTACAGGGAGGCACCGGGGAGCTGTTTTTT
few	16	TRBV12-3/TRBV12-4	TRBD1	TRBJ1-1	CASSNDNRGMNTEAFF	TGTGCCAGCAGCAACGATAACAGGGGCATGAACACTGAAGCTTTCTTT
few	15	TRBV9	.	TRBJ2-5	CASSVARGPAETQYF	TGTGCCAGCAGCGTAGCTCGGGGGCCTGCGGAGACCCAGTACTTC
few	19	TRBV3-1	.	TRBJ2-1	CASSHFRPGGPPSYNEQFF	TGTGCCAGCAGCCATTTCCGACCCGGGGGGCCCCCATCCTACAATGAGCAGTTCTTC
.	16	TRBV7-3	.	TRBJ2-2	CASSPTGAGGTGELFF	TGTGCCAGCAGCCCCACGGGGGCCGGGGGGACCGGGGAGCTGTTTTTT
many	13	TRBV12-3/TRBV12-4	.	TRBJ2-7	CASSLSGGYEQYF	TGTGCCAGCAGTTTATCCGGCGGCTACGAGCAGTACTTC
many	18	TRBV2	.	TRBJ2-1	CASSALSSQWSSYNEQFF	TGTGCCAGCAGCGCCCTTAGCAGCCAATGGAGCTCCTACAATGAGCAGTTCTTC
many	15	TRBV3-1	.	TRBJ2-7	CASSQESGPGYEQYF	TGTGCCAGCAGCCAAGAGTCGGGACCCGGCTACGAGCAGTACTTC
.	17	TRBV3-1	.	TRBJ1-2	CASSPTVAPAENYGYTF	TGTGCCAGCAGCCCAACGGTCGCGCCGGCCGAGAACTATGGCTACACCTTC
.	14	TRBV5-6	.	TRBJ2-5	CASSFRRGQETQYF	TGTGCCAGCAGCTTTAGGCGGGGTCAAGAGACCCAGTACTTC
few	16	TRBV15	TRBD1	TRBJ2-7	CATSRPGTGATYEQYF	TGTGCCACCAGCAGGCCCGGGACAGGGGCTACCTACGAGCAGTACTTC
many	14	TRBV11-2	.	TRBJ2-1	CASSGGGLYNEQFF	TGTGCCAGCAGCGGAGGGGGACTTTACAATGAGCAGTTCTTC
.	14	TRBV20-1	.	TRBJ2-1	CSASGLTAYNEQFF	TGCAGTGCTAGTGGCCTGACGGCGTACAATGAGCAGTTCTTC
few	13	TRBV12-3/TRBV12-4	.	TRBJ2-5	CASTPAHKETQYF	TGTGCCAGCACCCCGGCCCATAAAGAGACCCAGTACTTC
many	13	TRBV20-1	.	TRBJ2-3	CSATTVLTDTQYF	TGCAGTGCTACCACAGTACTCACAGATACGCAGTATTTT
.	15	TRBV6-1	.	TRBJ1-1	CASRTGGRYNTEAFF	TGTGCCAGCAGAACCGGTGGCAGATATAACACTGAAGCTTTCTTT
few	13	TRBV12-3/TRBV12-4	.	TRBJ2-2	CAGGGGSPGELFF	TGTGCCGGCGGAGGGGGGTCTCCCGGGGAGCTGTTTTTT
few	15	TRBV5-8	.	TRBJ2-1	CASSLGGQGRHEQFF	TGTGCCAGCAGCTTGGGAGGGCAGGGAAGGCATGAGCAGTTCTTC
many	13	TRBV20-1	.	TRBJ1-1	CSARPTGNTEAFF	TGCAGTGCTAGGCCGACAGGGAACACTGAAGCTTTCTTT
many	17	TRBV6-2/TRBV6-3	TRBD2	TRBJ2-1	CASSDIPGLAANNEQFF	TGTGCCAGCAGTGACATACCGGGACTAGCGGCAAACAATGAGCAGTTCTTC
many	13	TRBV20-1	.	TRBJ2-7	CSARVPWAYEQYF	TGCAGTGCTAGAGTCCCTTGGGCCTACGAGCAGTACTTC
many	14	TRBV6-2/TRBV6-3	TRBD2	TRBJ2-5	CASSYSRLAETQYF	TGTGCCAGCAGTTACTCGAGACTAGCCGAGACCCAGTACTTC
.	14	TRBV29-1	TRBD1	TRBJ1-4	CSVADRATNEKLFF	TGCAGCGTTGCTGACAGGGCAACTAATGAAAAACTGTTTTTT